The next 10 T cell receptor beta chains were all read from a single sample in a study of human T cells and chemical hapten exposure. TCRdb reprocessed the RACE reads with MiXCR, giving one entry per CDR3 protein. The sample records about 300,000 distinct CDR3 sequences, 5.5% being singletons. The time point denotes: pre-sensitization, week 0. Treatment here: therapeutic diphenylcyclopropenone sensitization with weekly scalp DPC. This material consisted of whole blood, taken in connection with sensitization to the hapten diphenylcyclopropenone (DPC). The receptor source for this set is a woman aged 18-29 years with alopecia areata. Some clones in this sample may be carry-over from other donors' samples.

Worth noting for this clonotype: A read error is possible here, since a much larger clone lies one base away. This chain joins TRBV10-3 and TRBJ1-2; D gene uncertain. The germline V gene encodes CDR1 ENHRY and CDR2 SYGVKD. The CDR3 contains 16 residues. DNA for the CDR3: TGTGCCATCAGTGAGAAGATCTTCGGCCAACCCTATGGCTACAACTTC. Protein sequence: CAISEKIFGQPYGYNF.

The chain links TRBV9 to TRBJ1-1; no firm D call. This CDR3 contains 13 residues. With 7 bases removed from V and 1 base from J, the gap between germline ends came to 11 bases. CDR1 and CDR2 from the germline V gene are SGDLS and YYNGEE. The CDR3 bases are TGTGCCAGCGGTGGCGGACCGAACACTGAAGCTTTCTTT. Protein: CASGGGPNTEAFF.

This clonotype appeared a few times. The chain uses TRBV7-9 and TRBJ2-2; 7 bases are a match to TRBD1. The CDR3 contains 15 residues. Losses at the gene ends were 3 bases for V and 3 bases for J; bases not matched to a gene: 4. From germline, CDR1 is SEHNR and CDR2 FQNEAQ (reference sequence). The DNA for the CDR3 is TGTGCCAGCAGCTTGACAGGGTCCGACACCGGGGAGCTGTTTTTT. This encodes CASSLTGSDTGELFF.

This clonotype was seen a handful of times. The chain carries TRBV2 and TRBJ2-1; D unclear. This CDR3 comprises 15 residues. Germline CDR1 is SNHLY and CDR2 is FYNNEI. The V gene lost 3 bases and the J gene lost 1 base, with 10 bases spanning the gap. The CDR3 DNA reads TGTGCCAGCAGTGAGAGGCGGATGTCCTACAATGAGCAGTTCTTC. Translating it yields CASSERRMSYNEQFF. Together with reference TRBV2 and TRBJ2-1, the CDR3 gives the full variable domain: EPEVTQTPSHQVTQMGQEVILRCVPISNHLYFYWYRQILGQKVEFLVSFYNNEISEKSEIFDDQFSVERPDGSNFTLKIRSTKLEDSAMYFCASSERRMSYNEQFFGPGTRLTVL.

Written as DNA, the CDR3 is TGTGCCAGCAGCTTAGATCTGGGAGGAAACGGGAAAGCTTTCTTT. Translation gives CASSLDLGGNGKAFF. This chain connects TRBV11-2 to TRBJ1-1; no firm D call. CDR1 is SGHAT and CDR2 is FQNNGV in the germline V gene. The CDR3 runs to 15 residues. The V and J ends lost 0 bases and 9 bases respectively, with 17 bases between them.

This clonotype has ten or more counts. The chain joins TRBV6-1 to TRBJ2-3, with 7 bases aligning to TRBD2. The J segment lost 2 bases and the V segment lost 3 bases, leaving 5 bases of the junction unmatched. Per the germline V gene, CDR1 is MNHNS and CDR2 is SASEGT. There are 15 residues in the CDR3. The CDR3 region is CASSDAAGATDTQYF. Here the CDR3 DNA reads TGTGCCAGCAGTGACGCCGCGGGAGCCACAGATACGCAGTATTTT.

This clonotype occurred a few times. The chain has TRBV25-1 and TRBJ1-4; D unresolved. V was cut by 2 bases and J by 4 bases, with 8 bases left in between. Germline CDR1 MGHDK, CDR2 SYGVNS. The CDR3 contains 14 residues. CDR3 in DNA: TGTGCCAGCAGTGAACCCGGGTTTAATGAAAAACTGTTTTTT. Protein product: CASSEPGFNEKLFF.

This clonotype was counted a few times. The chain is built from TRBV7-2 and TRBJ2-2; no reliable D call. The V gene's germline CDR1 is SGHTA and CDR2 FQGNSA. The CDR3 runs 15 residues. The germline V and J ends were trimmed by 3 bases and 6 bases, with 14 bases remaining between them. This CDR3 reads CASSFNSIRSGELFF. The CDR3 DNA reads as TGTGCCAGCAGCTTCAACAGCATTAGGTCCGGGGAGCTGTTTTTT.

The rearrangement links TRBV2 to TRBJ1-1; TRBD1 is a possible D gene (5 bases). Per germline, CDR1 SNHLY and CDR2 FYNNEI. Trimming shortened V by 5 bases and J by 6 bases, and 16 bases separated the two germline ends. CDR3 length: 14 amino acids. CDR3 in DNA: TGTGCCAGCAGTCTGACGGGACTTGGGGCTGAAGCTTTCTTT. Residues: CASSLTGLGAEAFF.

The chain uses TRBV13 and TRBJ2-3, with no clear D. The germline V and J ends were trimmed by 2 bases and 0 bases, with 9 bases remaining between them. There are 15 residues in the CDR3. CDR1 PRHDT and CDR2 FYEKMQ come from the germline V gene (reference sequence). CDR3 DNA sequence: TGTGCCAGCAGCTTAAGACGTGCTAGCACAGATACGCAGTATTTT. This sequence encodes CASSLRRASTDTQYF.